This T cell receptor beta chain was retrieved from a study of beta chain features in type 1 diabetes. Study conclusions and caveats: TCRB CDR3s were moderately but significantly shorter in Type 1 diabetes patients in all four CD4+ subsets.

The CDR3 is 15 residues long. Unmatched junction bases numbered 9, after V lost 5 bases and J lost 7 bases. Germline V gives CDR1 SGHTA, CDR2 FQGNSA. As for this clone: The antigen remains undetermined.

TCRB transcripts that were expressed got sequenced, as all of the isolated RNA had been reverse transcribed. The assay was immunoSEQ multiplex PCR, and TCRdb's table has in-frame clones only and misses some. The sample has about 740,000 clones, roughly 13% seen once. The sequenced material came from naive CD4+ T cells from blood. The clonotype originates from a young man with type 1 diabetes. V gene TRBV7-2 combines with J gene TRBJ2-3, with 10 bases that match TRBD2. This chain's CDR3 is CASSPPSGGVYTQYF. CDR3 DNA: TGTGCCAGCAGCCCCCCGAGCGGGGGGGTGTATACGCAGTATTTT.